This record looks at one TCR beta chain sequence and its context. The source of the sample is a study of T cell responses to AZD1222 COVID-19 vaccine. Using immunoSEQ multiplex PCR, the repertoire was profiled, and TCRdb retains in-frame clones only, with some absent. Among 85,000 to 110,000 clones listed, 90% were seen once. This CDR3 contains 15 residues. CDR1 and CDR2 from the germline V gene are GTSNPN and SVGIG (reference sequence). The V end lost 4 bases, the J end lost 6 bases, and 21 bases lay between the germline ends. The chain employs TRBV30 and TRBJ2-5; no clear D. Sequenced material: peripheral blood, taken on day 0 of AZD1222 vaccination. The receptor was derived from an adult in good health. The CDR3 sequence: CAWTRSPTVGKTQYF. The CDR3 DNA reads TGTGCCTGGACCCGGTCCCCAACGGTAGGAAAGACCCAGTACTTC. The complete variable domain, with remaining parts taken from reference TRBV30 and TRBJ2-5, reads SQTIHQWPATLVQPVGSPLSLECTVEGTSNPNLYWYRQAAGRGLQLLFYSVGIGQISSEVPQNLSASRPQDRQFILSSKKLLLSDSGFYLCAWTRSPTVGKTQYFGPGTRLLVL.